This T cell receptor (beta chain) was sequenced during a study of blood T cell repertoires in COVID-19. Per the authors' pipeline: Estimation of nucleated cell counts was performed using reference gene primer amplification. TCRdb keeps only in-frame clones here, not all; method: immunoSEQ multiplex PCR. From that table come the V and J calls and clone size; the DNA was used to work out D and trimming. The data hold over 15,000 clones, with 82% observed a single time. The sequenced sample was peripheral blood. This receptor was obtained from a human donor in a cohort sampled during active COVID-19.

The DNA of the CDR3 is TGTGCCAGCACTTCACTAGCGGGGGGATCGAATGAGCAGTTCTTC. Translating it yields CASTSLAGGSNEQFF. The chain links TRBV2 to TRBJ2-1; 12 bases line up with TRBD2. The V and J ends lost 7 bases and 7 bases, in that order; junction bases with no gene match: 8. The CDR3 has 15 amino acids. CDR1 and CDR2 from the germline V gene are SNHLY and FYNNEI.